This is a list of T cell receptor beta chains from one sample in a study of T cell repertoires in aging, cancer and after chemotherapy. MiXCR, run by TCRdb on the multiplex PCR reads, gives a single entry per CDR3 protein. The repertoire holds about 10,000 distinct CDR3 sequences, around 40% seen once, with 6.5% to 9% in the top ten. The sequenced sample was blood. The receptor set was obtained from a human donor in good health. Both conserved end residues are trimmed from each CDR3. Where a row states a size, it is once, few, many or the class of an expanded clone; other rows omit it.

abundance	j_gene	v_gene	CDR3aa
.	TRBJ2-3	TRBV7-6	ASSPDTDTQY
few	TRBJ2-2	TRBV6-2/TRBV6-3	ASSRTGLGTGELF
.	TRBJ2-4	TRBV19	ASSSGSGRDIQY
few	TRBJ2-7	TRBV6-5	ASSSTDPLLGAGEQY
few	TRBJ2-1	TRBV5-4	ASSARLAGLRVNEQF
few	TRBJ2-7	TRBV6-5	AGGREGPYEQY
.	TRBJ2-2	TRBV27	ASSFRGTLRTEKGELF
.	TRBJ2-7	TRBV5-6	ASSVGGSYEQY
.	TRBJ1-5	TRBV6-1	ASINRGMGQPQH
.	TRBJ2-5	TRBV12-3/TRBV12-4	ASTYELAGEETQY
medium-sized	TRBJ2-3	TRBV29-1	SVEEGADTQY
.	TRBJ2-7	TRBV7-2	ASSLEAGVVQY
.	TRBJ1-1	TRBV29-1	SVDGMDTEAF
few	TRBJ1-1	TRBV5-4	ASSLDRDGEAF
.	TRBJ2-2	TRBV6-6	ASRPGQGTTGELF
few	TRBJ1-4	TRBV6-1	ASSESQGAGGKLF
few	TRBJ2-7	TRBV28	ASSRLGDEQY
.	TRBJ2-7	TRBV29-1	SVRREGRGEQY
.	TRBJ2-2	TRBV6-4	ASSDSSGSTGELF
.	TRBJ2-2	TRBV29-1	SVTDRDSGELF
.	TRBJ2-1	TRBV6-2/TRBV6-3	ASRETGYSYNEQF
.	TRBJ2-3	TRBV6-1	VSSDWASGTDTQY
.	TRBJ1-3	TRBV19	ASSRKGQSSGNTIY
few	TRBJ2-5	TRBV6-5	ASSYSRRVELETQY
.	TRBJ2-3	TRBV19	STGTGGADTQY
few	TRBJ2-3	TRBV6-2/TRBV6-3	ASSDRATDTQY
few	TRBJ2-7	TRBV27	ASSASTPGTSSHYEQY
large	TRBJ2-1	TRBV6-1	ASSLSSTSDFYNEQF
few	TRBJ2-3	TRBV6-6	ASSPGVASWTDTQY
.	TRBJ2-3	TRBV5-4	ASRSTGTSTDTQY
few	TRBJ2-2	TRBV6-5	ASSYSGNTGELF
.	TRBJ2-1	TRBV30	ALAKRTGWNEQF
.	TRBJ2-2	TRBV27	ASSLGEGRDTGELF
.	TRBJ2-1	TRBV13	ASSWRGKREQF
few	TRBJ1-3	TRBV6-4	ASSRWTGGNSGNTIY
few	TRBJ2-2	TRBV30	AWTPGLDTGELF
.	TRBJ2-1	TRBV7-9	ASSPGDSIYNEQF
few	TRBJ2-5	TRBV6-5	ASSDWGGARETQY
.	TRBJ1-2	TRBV27	ASSSGDRGGGGYT
.	TRBJ2-3	TRBV6-2/TRBV6-3	ASSYFGGPDTQY
.	TRBJ2-7	TRBV6-5	ASTLGGRHEQY
.	TRBJ2-2	TRBV5-3	ASSPSATGGAGELF
medium-sized	TRBJ2-2	TRBV29-1	SGAGGPNTGELF
few	TRBJ1-2	TRBV19	ASSIRDRANGYT
.	TRBJ2-5	TRBV6-5	ASSYSNSGSQETQY
.	TRBJ2-1	TRBV27	ASSPGRKSYNEQF
medium-sized	TRBJ2-6	TRBV29-1	SVEGGSGANVLT
medium-sized	TRBJ1-1	TRBV29-1	SVDRDRGNTEAF
.	TRBJ2-6	TRBV6-5	ASSRQGYSGANVLT
medium-sized	TRBJ2-1	TRBV29-1	SGRGSSYNEQF
once	TRBJ2-7	TRBV7-9	ASSLRALAGGSREQY
few	TRBJ1-2	TRBV12-3/TRBV12-4	ASLEGGGGYT
.	TRBJ1-4	TRBV27	ASSRNEKLF
.	TRBJ2-3	TRBV6-4	ASSDSGQAADTQY
.	TRBJ2-7	TRBV6-1	ASSEGRSWWEDYLRKQY
few	TRBJ2-2	TRBV6-5	ASSRDSTGELF
.	TRBJ2-5	TRBV27	ASSLSFRESWETQY
few	TRBJ1-5	TRBV19	ASNTIRDVVHSNQPQH